This entry is about one TCR beta chain. The antigen is undetermined. Germline V lookup: CDR1 DFQATT, CDR2 SNEGSKA (reference sequence). CDR3 size: 15 residues. CD45RO-CCR7+CD27+CD95- characterized naive CD8+ T cells. This sample was taken from a study of CXCR3-negative and CXCR3-positive naive CD8 T cells. For the study at large: The study obtained roughly 130 million TRB reads, about 1.5 +/- 0.3 million per library. Points from the study as a whole: Comparably high diversity was seen in both naive subsets, and much lower diversity in memory CD8+ cells. Because surface CD5 did not distinguish the naive subsets, TCR strength was inferred from TRB CDR3 properties.

5' RACE with UMI labels generated the TRB cDNA libraries. Using the 5' RACE reads, TCRdb records one entry per CDR3 protein without DNA. This table lists more than 65,000 distinct CDR3 sequences. Input material: naive CXCR3- CD8+ T cells from blood. The subset here: CD45RO-CCR7+CD27+CD95- naive CD8+ T cells lacking CXCR3 (TNR3-). The origin of this receptor is a human donor in good health. Some clones in this sample may be carry-over from other donors' samples. V usage is TRBV20-1 and J usage is TRBJ2-3; with no DNA, the TCRdb D assignment of TRBD2 cannot be verified. The CDR3 is CSVTPGAGEADTQYF.